This TCR beta chain emerged from a study of cytomegalovirus exposure and HLA in healthy donors. Regarding this clone: No antigen is known for it.

The PCR had 60 Vbeta and 13 Jbeta primers. Sequencing used immunoSEQ multiplex PCR; TCRdb keeps in-frame clones, though not all of them. Here the sample spans roughly 150,000 clones, 83% being singletons. The CDR3 runs to 16 residues. V was cut by 1 base and J by 4 bases, with 13 bases left in between. Germline-derived CDR1 and CDR2 are LNHNV and YYDKDF (reference sequence). Regarding the study as a whole: Later analysis identified a missense DCLRE1C variant that was linked to TCR beta V- and J-gene trimming. In vitro, a few CMV-associated chains proved specific for CMV antigens.

The V and J genes are TRBV15 and TRBJ2-2; D gene ambiguous. The sample taken for sequencing was PBMCs. The TCR originated in a man aged 50 to 60 in good health and CMV-seropositive. The CDR3 DNA sequence: TGTGCCACCAGCAGAGGTCCAGCGCTTGTCACCGGGGAGCTGTTTTTT. Translation: CATSRGPALVTGELFF. The complete variable domain, with remaining parts taken from reference TRBV15 and TRBJ2-2, reads DAMVIQNPRYQVTQFGKPVTLSCSQTLNHNVMYWYQQKSSQAPKLLFHYYDKDFNNEADTPDNFQSRRPNTSFCFLDIRSPGLGDTAMYLCATSRGPALVTGELFFGEGSRLTVL.